This is a list of T cell receptor beta chains from one sample in a study of radiotherapy plus CTLA-4 blockade in lung cancer. The protocol was immunoSEQ multiplex PCR, while the TCRdb copy is restricted to in-frame clones and leaves out a portion. The sample yields over 60,000 clones, 70% to 90% seen once. The material was peripheral blood, obtained from a patient treated with radiotherapy plus ipilimumab. These receptors originate from a human donor with non-small cell lung cancer who had stable disease on radiotherapy plus ipilimumab. Both conserved end residues are part of each CDR3. A D gene is named only where the DNA matches it firmly. Clone size is stated in some rows and not others, as once, few, many or a class when expanded.

D gene: NA
V gene: TRBV20-1
clone size: NA
J gene: TRBJ1-2
CDR3 DNA: TGCAGTGCTCCCTTTAACTATGGCTACACCTTC
CDR3 protein: CSAPFNYGYTF

D gene: NA
V gene: TRBV7-9
clone size: once
J gene: TRBJ1-3
CDR3 DNA: TGTGCCAGCAGCCTAAAAATGGGCACGAGCTCTGGAAACACCATATATTTT
CDR3 protein: CASSLKMGTSSGNTIYF

D gene: TRBD1
V gene: TRBV10-1
clone size: NA
J gene: TRBJ2-3
CDR3 DNA: TGCGCCAGCAGTGAGTCCCGGACAGGGAGCACAGATACGCAGTATTTT
CDR3 protein: CASSESRTGSTDTQYF

D gene: NA
V gene: TRBV19
clone size: NA
J gene: TRBJ2-7
CDR3 DNA: TGTGCCAGTAGTATCGGGTTCGGGGACGAGCAGTACTTC
CDR3 protein: CASSIGFGDEQYF

D gene: NA
V gene: TRBV7-9
clone size: NA
J gene: TRBJ2-1
CDR3 DNA: TGTGCCAGCAGCAGCCGGGACCCCACAGTCCATGAGCAGTTCTTC
CDR3 protein: CASSSRDPTVHEQFF

D gene: NA
V gene: TRBV11-2
clone size: NA
J gene: TRBJ2-1
CDR3 DNA: TGTGCCAGCAGCTTAGGTTCTCTTGGGTTTAGCTACAATGAGCAGTTCTTC
CDR3 protein: CASSLGSLGFSYNEQFF

D gene: TRBD1
V gene: TRBV7-9
clone size: NA
J gene: TRBJ2-5
CDR3 DNA: TGTGCCAGCAGCTTGACAGGGTTAGAGACCCAGTACTTC
CDR3 protein: CASSLTGLETQYF

D gene: TRBD1
V gene: TRBV7-9
clone size: NA
J gene: TRBJ1-1
CDR3 DNA: TGTGCCAGCAGCTTCGGACAGGGAGTAGCTTTCTTT
CDR3 protein: CASSFGQGVAFF

D gene: TRBD1
V gene: TRBV30
clone size: NA
J gene: TRBJ2-3
CDR3 DNA: TGTGCCTGGAGTGGAACCGGGCCACAGGGGATAAGGGGCACAGATACGCAGTATTTT
CDR3 protein: CAWSGTGPQGIRGTDTQYF

D gene: NA
V gene: TRBV5-6
clone size: NA
J gene: TRBJ2-3
CDR3 DNA: TGTGCCAGCAGCCCAGGGGGGGGTAGTCAGGATACGCAGTATTTT
CDR3 protein: CASSPGGGSQDTQYF

D gene: NA
V gene: TRBV6-4
clone size: NA
J gene: TRBJ1-1
CDR3 DNA: TGTGTCAGCAGCGCCGAGGTGAACACTGAAGCTTTCTTT
CDR3 protein: CVSSAEVNTEAFF

D gene: TRBD1
V gene: TRBV6-1
clone size: NA
J gene: TRBJ2-2
CDR3 DNA: TGTGCCAGCAGTCTCGGGGACAGTTTCACCGGGGAGCTGTTTTTT
CDR3 protein: CASSLGDSFTGELFF

D gene: NA
V gene: TRBV7-3
clone size: NA
J gene: TRBJ1-2
CDR3 DNA: TGTGCCAGCAGCTTAGAGGGAAGAAGCGGCTACACCTTC
CDR3 protein: CASSLEGRSGYTF

D gene: NA
V gene: TRBV11-2
clone size: NA
J gene: TRBJ1-1
CDR3 DNA: TGTGCCAGCAGCTCCCTTAAGTCCGGAGAGAACACTGAAGCTTTCTTT
CDR3 protein: CASSSLKSGENTEAFF

D gene: TRBD1
V gene: TRBV29-1
clone size: NA
J gene: TRBJ2-2
CDR3 DNA: TGCAGCGTTGGAGTGACAGGGGCCACCGGGGAGCTGTTTTTT
CDR3 protein: CSVGVTGATGELFF

D gene: NA
V gene: TRBV6-1
clone size: NA
J gene: TRBJ2-7
CDR3 DNA: TGTGCCAGCAGTGATGTTGGGGGGCGTTTCTCCTACGAGCAGTACTTC
CDR3 protein: CASSDVGGRFSYEQYF

D gene: NA
V gene: TRBV6-5
clone size: once
J gene: TRBJ2-1
CDR3 DNA: TGTGCCAGCAGTTACTCAAGTGGTCGACGGGATGAGCAGTTCTTC
CDR3 protein: CASSYSSGRRDEQFF